The rows below give T cell receptor beta chains drawn from one sample of a study of blood T cell repertoires in COVID-19. Sequencing used immunoSEQ multiplex PCR; TCRdb keeps in-frame clones, though not all of them. The top ten hold 6% to 6.5% of the sample, which has approximately 280,000 clones, around 90% seen once. Sequenced sample: PBMCs or T cells enriched from blood (not recorded which). The receptors originated from a woman aged 40 to 50 who had recovered from COVID-19. Each CDR3 is given with its conserved first and last residue. A D gene is named only where the DNA matches it firmly. Only some rows state a clone size, as once, few, many or a class for expanded clones.

V	size	J	D	DNA	CDR3
TRBV28	-	TRBJ1-5	-	TGTGCCAGCAGTTTATCCGGTCAGCCCCAGCATTTT	CASSLSGQPQHF
TRBV19	-	TRBJ2-7	TRBD2	TGTGCCAGTAGTATGGCGGGGGGAACCTACGAGCAGTACTTC	CASSMAGGTYEQYF
TRBV5-4	-	TRBJ2-7	TRBD1	TGTGCCAGCAGCCCACAGGGGGCGGGCTACGAGCAGTACTTC	CASSPQGAGYEQYF
TRBV2	-	TRBJ1-5	-	TGTGCCAGCAGTGAAGAAACCGGGGTCAACCAGCCCCAGCATTTT	CASSEETGVNQPQHF
TRBV15	-	TRBJ1-1	TRBD1	TGTGCCACCAGCGGCCGGGACAGGGGATTTGATTTCTTT	CATSGRDRGFDFF
TRBV28	-	TRBJ2-1	TRBD1	TGTGCCAGCAGTTCTCTGGGACAGGATGACAATGAGCAGTTCTTC	CASSSLGQDDNEQFF
TRBV7-9	-	TRBJ2-3	TRBD2	TGTGCCAGCAGCGTCCCTAGCGGGAGGGGGGGCACAGATACGCAGTATTTT	CASSVPSGRGGTDTQYF
TRBV28	-	TRBJ1-2	TRBD1	TGTGCCAGCAGTCCCGCCGGGGGACAGGGACTCTATGGCTACACCTTC	CASSPAGGQGLYGYTF
TRBV7-9	-	TRBJ2-3	-	TGTGCCAGCAGCTTATCGAGGCAGCCCACAGATACGCAGTATTTT	CASSLSRQPTDTQYF
TRBV29-1	-	TRBJ2-4	-	TGCAGCGCACGACCCAGGGTTTCGGGAGCCAAAAACATTCAGTACTTC	CSARPRVSGAKNIQYF
TRBV5-1	once	TRBJ2-2	-	TGCGCCAGCAGCCAGGACTGGAACACCGGGGAGCTGTTTTTT	CASSQDWNTGELFF
TRBV7-9	-	TRBJ2-5	-	TGTGCCAGCAGCTATGAGGGGGTTGGAGAGACCCAGTACTTC	CASSYEGVGETQYF
TRBV25-1	-	TRBJ2-1	-	TGTGCCAGCAGCTCCTACGGGGTCAATGAGCAGTTCTTC	CASSSYGVNEQFF
TRBV6-5	-	TRBJ2-3	-	TGTGCCAGCAGTTACGCCGAGGGTTACACAGATACGCAGTATTTT	CASSYAEGYTDTQYF
TRBV19	-	TRBJ1-2	-	TGTGCCAGTAGTTCACGGGGATTCTATGGCTACACCTTC	CASSSRGFYGYTF
TRBV11-2	-	TRBJ1-2	-	TGTGCCAGCAGCTTAGATTCTTGGGCTGGCTACACCTTC	CASSLDSWAGYTF
TRBV2	-	TRBJ1-5	-	TGTGCCAGCAGGCCATCTGATGAGGAAAATCAGCCCCAGCATTTT	CASRPSDEENQPQHF
TRBV28	-	TRBJ2-4	-	TGTGCCAGCAGCTCCGGGAGAGCCAAAAACATTCAGTACTTC	CASSSGRAKNIQYF
TRBV7-9	-	TRBJ1-3	-	TGTGCCAGCAGCTACCGGACAGACGGAAACACCATATATTTT	CASSYRTDGNTIYF
TRBV7-2	-	TRBJ2-1	TRBD2	TGTGCCAGCAGCTCGAGACTAGCGCCTCGGGATGAGCAGTTCTTC	CASSSRLAPRDEQFF
TRBV7-9	-	TRBJ2-6	TRBD1	TGTGCCAGCAGCTCCGGACAGGGTATGAACTCTGGGGCCAACGTCCTGACTTTC	CASSSGQGMNSGANVLTF
TRBV5-1	-	TRBJ2-5	TRBD1	TGCGCCAGCAGCTTGGGGGGACAGGAAGAGACCCAGTACTTC	CASSLGGQEETQYF
TRBV10-3	-	TRBJ2-7	-	TGTGCCATCAGTGAACAACAGAACTACGAGCAGTACTTC	CAISEQQNYEQYF
TRBV4-2	once	TRBJ1-5	-	TGTGCCAGCAGCCCCAGCCAGGGTAGCAATCAGCCCCAGCATTTT	CASSPSQGSNQPQHF
TRBV7-2	-	TRBJ1-1	-	TGTGCCAGCAGCGGGGGGGCCGTGGGCACTGAAGCTTTCTTT	CASSGGAVGTEAFF
TRBV6-2/TRBV6-3	-	TRBJ1-4	-	TGTGCCAGCAGTCGAGCCCTAATGAATGAAAAACTGTTTTTT	CASSRALMNEKLFF
TRBV28	-	TRBJ2-1	TRBD1	TGTGCCAGCAGTTACGGGACAGGGGAATACCGGTCAAGCTACAATGAGCAGTTCTTC	CASSYGTGEYRSSYNEQFF
TRBV19	-	TRBJ2-1	TRBD2	TGTGCCAGTAGTATGTCTAGCGGGAGGGCCCTCCCAGAGCAGTTCTTC	CASSMSSGRALPEQFF
TRBV24-1	-	TRBJ1-2	-	TGTGCCACCAGTGATTCCGATGGCTCTTATGGCTACACCTTC	CATSDSDGSYGYTF
TRBV10-3	-	TRBJ2-1	-	TGTGCCATCAGCGGGGGTGGCCTAACCAATGAGCAGTTCTTC	CAISGGGLTNEQFF
TRBV10-2	-	TRBJ1-5	-	TGCGCCAGCAGTGACAGGGTCGGCAATCAGCCCCAGCATTTT	CASSDRVGNQPQHF
TRBV2	-	TRBJ1-6	-	TGTGCCAGCAGGCGGGGGGGGTCACCCCTCCACTTT	CASRRGGSPLHF
TRBV18	-	TRBJ1-5	-	TGTGCCAGCTCAACGGGAGGCAATCAGCCCCAGCATTTT	CASSTGGNQPQHF
TRBV7-2	-	TRBJ1-6	-	TGTGCCAGCAGTCTCGTCGGGACCTATAATTCACCCCTCCACTTT	CASSLVGTYNSPLHF
TRBV5-5	once	TRBJ1-2	TRBD1	TGTGCCAGCAGCTGGACAGGGGGCCTGCCCTATGGCTACACCTTC	CASSWTGGLPYGYTF
TRBV28	-	TRBJ2-7	TRBD1	TGTGCCAGCGACGAGTTGGACAGGGCTCGCGAGCAGTACTTC	CASDELDRAREQYF
TRBV3-1/TRBV3-2	-	TRBJ2-1	TRBD2	TGTGCCAGCAGCCAGAGCGGGAGGCGTACGGATGAGCAGTTCTTC	CASSQSGRRTDEQFF
TRBV2	-	TRBJ1-5	-	TGTGCCAGCAGTCCGACAGATCTTAGCAATCAGCCCCAGCATTTT	CASSPTDLSNQPQHF
TRBV19	-	TRBJ2-7	-	TGTGCCAGTAGCCAGAGGGACGGGAGCTCCTACGAGCAGTACTTC	CASSQRDGSSYEQYF
TRBV15	few	TRBJ2-1	-	TGTGCCACCAGCAGTGGTTTGGGACTCTTGATCGGCGAGCAGTTCTTC	CATSSGLGLLIGEQFF
TRBV19	once	TRBJ2-7	TRBD1	TGTGCCAGTAGTATGGGGAGGACAGGGAGCGAGCAGTACTTC	CASSMGRTGSEQYF
TRBV28	-	TRBJ1-5	-	TGTGCCAGCAGTCCCCCCTCGTGGCCCCAGCATTTT	CASSPPSWPQHF
TRBV11-1	-	TRBJ2-1	-	TGTGCCAGCAGCTTGGTCGAGGCCAGCTCCTACAATGAGCAGTTCTTC	CASSLVEASSYNEQFF
TRBV19	-	TRBJ1-5	-	TGTGCCAGTAGTATAGGAAGGGAGAATCAGCCCCAGCATTTT	CASSIGRENQPQHF
TRBV4-1	-	TRBJ1-5	-	TGCGCCAGCAGCCAGGACACCGGGACAAGGAGGAAGCCCCAGCATTTT	CASSQDTGTRRKPQHF
TRBV7-9	-	TRBJ2-1	TRBD2	TGTGCCAGCACCTTAGCGGGAGGAGGAGAGCAGTTCTTC	CASTLAGGGEQFF
TRBV19	-	TRBJ1-4	TRBD1	TGTGCCAGTACCCAAGTTGGGGCCGGGACAGGGACTAATGAAAAACTGTTTTTT	CASTQVGAGTGTNEKLFF
TRBV28	-	TRBJ2-7	-	TGTGCCAGCAAGGAGGCGACCCGCTCCTACGAGCAGTACTTC	CASKEATRSYEQYF
TRBV4-3	-	TRBJ2-3	-	TGCGCCAGCAGCCAAGCGGGAGACCCAGATACGCAGTATTTT	CASSQAGDPDTQYF
TRBV28	-	TRBJ2-2	-	TGTGCCAGCAGTTTGGCAGGGGCCCACTCAACCACCGGGGAGCTGTTTTTT	CASSLAGAHSTTGELFF
TRBV4-1	-	TRBJ2-1	-	TGCGCCAGCAGCCCCACGGGGGGAAGGGGGTACAATGAGCAGTTCTTC	CASSPTGGRGYNEQFF
TRBV7-6	-	TRBJ2-7	TRBD2	TGTGCCAGCAGCTTGGGGAGGGCCTACGAGCAGTACTTC	CASSLGRAYEQYF